These T cell receptor beta chains were read from a single sample in a study of blood T cell repertoires in COVID-19. The protocol was immunoSEQ multiplex PCR, while the TCRdb copy is restricted to in-frame clones and leaves out a portion. The sample lists 200,000 or so clones; almost 80% were seen once. Sequences were obtained from peripheral blood. The receptors derive from a man aged 55 to 70 with active or convalescent COVID-19. Both conserved end residues are part of each CDR3. The order of the fields is J gene, V gene, CDR3 protein.

TRBJ1-1 | TRBV28 | CASSLGSRDMGNTEAFF
TRBJ2-1 | TRBV29-1 | CSAKIGLAVNEQFF
TRBJ2-2 | TRBV4-3 | CASSPEGQVNTGELFF
TRBJ2-4 | TRBV7-2 | CASSLSGTLAKNIQYF
TRBJ2-6 | TRBV19 | CASSIALSGANVLTF
TRBJ1-2 | TRBV19 | CATTTGSAGYTF
TRBJ2-2 | TRBV7-3 | CASSAQGTGELFF
TRBJ1-1 | TRBV14 | CASSRGTAEAFF
TRBJ2-2 | TRBV7-3 | CASSRGLAGTGELFF
TRBJ2-3 | TRBV27 | CASSSAAGVITDTQYF
TRBJ2-2 | TRBV19 | CASSHAGENTGELFF
TRBJ2-7 | TRBV7-9 | CASSPGQGRHEQYF
TRBJ2-7 | TRBV7-2 | CASSLALETYEQYF
TRBJ1-1 | TRBV19 | CASSMTGALNTEAFF
TRBJ2-7 | TRBV5-8 | CASSLGLAGASYEQYF
TRBJ2-7 | TRBV7-2 | CASSSSGTASYEQYF
TRBJ2-3 | TRBV7-8 | CASVTRGNTGADTQYF
TRBJ2-5 | TRBV7-9 | CASSPRQAFQETQYF
TRBJ2-5 | TRBV6-2/TRBV6-3 | CASSYSSQREGTFGGETQYF
TRBJ2-3 | TRBV4-1 | CASSRKVPASGRTYTDTQYF
TRBJ2-7 | TRBV7-9 | CASSLGTGISREQYF
TRBJ2-5 | TRBV4-1 | CASSVTGRQYF
TRBJ2-5 | TRBV30 | CARGDRVQETQYF
TRBJ2-1 | TRBV4-3 | CASSLRLTNEQFF
TRBJ2-5 | TRBV5-4 | CASSLDPGETQYF
TRBJ1-1 | TRBV7-2 | CASSWGQGAFF
TRBJ1-4 | TRBV29-1 | CSVGTGSNEKLFF
TRBJ2-7 | TRBV28 | CASRGGQGAYEQYF
TRBJ1-5 | TRBV24-1 | CATSDSLLQPQHF
TRBJ1-1 | TRBV9 | CASSVSRGTEAFF
TRBJ2-1 | TRBV7-9 | CASTGLGSGRNYEQFF
TRBJ1-4 | TRBV9 | CASSPRGGGEKLFF
TRBJ2-3 | TRBV6-6 | CASREGGGEDTQYF
TRBJ2-7 | TRBV27 | CASSLRGYEQYF
TRBJ1-6 | TRBV28 | CASSSYGTGDNSPLHF
TRBJ1-6 | TRBV7-2 | CASRQGEGSPLHF
TRBJ1-3 | TRBV6-5 | CASMGFPGNTIYF
TRBJ2-5 | TRBV6-6 | CASSQGARETQYF
TRBJ1-5 | TRBV12-2 | CASRLAFGFPNQPQHF
TRBJ1-1 | TRBV28 | CASSLRDEAFF